These 13 T cell receptor beta chains were all obtained from the same sample, sequenced in a study of graft-versus-host responses after intestinal transplantation. Which antigens these TCRs recognize remains unknown. Produced via immunoSEQ multiplex PCR; TCRdb's table is partial and in-frame only. The repertoire includes around 120,000 clones, about nine tenths of them detected once, and approximately 0.18% sits in the top ten. Here the sequenced sample was unstimulated CD4+ T cells sorted from spleen or lymph node cells, taken before intestinal transplant. The receptors derive from a human donor who received an intestinal transplant.

This clone appeared a single time. J is TRBJ2-7 and V is TRBV2; D gene uncertain. From germline, CDR1 is SNHLY and CDR2 FYNNEI. The CDR3 runs to 14 residues. The V gene lost 4 bases and the J gene lost 1 base, with 11 bases spanning the gap. CDR3 in DNA: TGTGCCAGCAGTGTGTGGCGGCGATCCTACGAGCAGTACTTC. This encodes CASSVWRRSYEQYF.

The chain combines TRBV6-6 with TRBJ1-1; 7 positions match TRBD1. V shed 7 bases and J 0 bases; nucleotides not matched to a gene: 2. CDR1 and CDR2 from the germline V gene are MNHNY and SVGAGI (reference sequence). The CDR3 loop spans 13 amino acids. Here the CDR3 DNA reads TGTGCCAGCACCGGACAGGTGAACACTGAAGCTTTCTTT. Translation gives CASTGQVNTEAFF.

The chain carries TRBV10-1 and TRBJ1-2; 8 positions agree with TRBD1. Trimming cost V 6 bases and J 4 bases; bases outside gene matches: 10. Germline assignment: CDR1 WNHNN and CDR2 SYGVQD (reference sequence). This CDR3 is 15 amino acids long. The DNA of the CDR3 is TGCGCCAGCAGGAAAGACAGGGGTCCCAGCTATGGCTACACCTTC. Translation gives CASRKDRGPSYGYTF.

This clone was detected only once. The CDR3 DNA reads TGTGCCAGCTCACCTCCGGGGATGGAGACCCAGTACTTC. Its translation: CASSPPGMETQYF. The chain recombines TRBV18 with TRBJ2-5; a weak D match, TRBD2 (5 bases). Trimming left V 3 bases short and J 5 bases short, with 10 bases between. The germline V gene has CDR1 KGHSH and CDR2 LQKENI. The CDR3 covers 13 residues.

V and J are TRBV14 and TRBJ1-1, with unresolved D. Trimming removed 2 bases at V and 1 base at J, with 14 bases between. The CDR3 consists of 16 residues. The germline gives CDR1 SGHDN, CDR2 FVKESK. CDR3: CASSQILGRPNTEAFF. The DNA of the CDR3 is TGTGCCAGCAGCCAAATCCTCGGGAGGCCGAACACTGAAGCTTTCTTT.

This chain uses TRBV6-5 with TRBJ1-5, with 10 bases that match TRBD1. The length of the CDR3 is 15 residues. Per the germline V gene, CDR1 is MNHEY and CDR2 is SVGAGI. V lost 6 bases, J lost 4 bases, and 6 bases stayed unmatched. The CDR3 protein is CASSRDRGPNQPQHF. In nucleotides, the CDR3 is TGTGCCAGCAGCCGAGACAGGGGGCCAAATCAGCCCCAGCATTTT.

This sequence joins TRBV19 and TRBJ1-5, with 7 bases aligning to TRBD1. V lost 9 bases and J lost 6; bases outside the gene matches: 8. The germline V gene has CDR1 LNHDA and CDR2 SQIVND (reference sequence). CDR3 length: 13 amino acids. The CDR3 DNA is TGTGCCAGCCGGGACAGTCTCGCTCAGCCCCAGCATTTT. It yields the protein CASRDSLAQPQHF.

This clone was found once. In DNA, the CDR3 is TGCAGCGTCGTGGTCCTCAACAGTGGCTACACCTTC. Translation: CSVVVLNSGYTF. This chain links TRBV29-1 with TRBJ1-2; D is unresolved. Trimming shortened V by 6 bases and J by 7 bases, and 15 bases separated the two germline ends. This CDR3 contains 12 residues. The germline CDR1 and CDR2 sequences are SQVTM and ANQGSEA. The full variable domain, completed using reference TRBV29-1 and TRBJ1-2, is SAVISQKPSRDICQRGTSLTIQCQVDSQVTMMFWYRQQPGQSLTLIATANQGSEATYESGFVIDKFPISRPNLTFSTLTVSNMSPEDSSIYLCSVVVLNSGYTFGSGTRLTVV.

The gene calls are TRBV2 and TRBJ1-1; D uncertain. The CDR3 covers 10 residues. Germline V gene lookup returns CDR1 SNHLY and CDR2 FYNNEI. Trimming removed 6 bases at V and 5 bases at J, with 4 bases between. The CDR3 coding sequence is TGTGCCAGCAGGCAGACTGAAGCTTTCTTT. This encodes CASRQTEAFF.

The chain joins TRBV28 to TRBJ1-2; D remains ambiguous. The CDR3 length is 14 residues. V was cut by 11 bases and J by 4 bases, with 20 bases left in between. Germline loops: CDR1 MDHEN, CDR2 SYDVKM. CDR3 coding DNA: TGTGCCGCCACAGCCGTTGGTTACGGCTATGGCTACACCTTC. Translated: CAATAVGYGYGYTF.

V gene TRBV4-2 combines with J gene TRBJ2-1, with D possibly TRBD1 on 6 matching bases. The germline V gene has CDR1 LGHNA and CDR2 YNFKEQ. The length of the CDR3 is 17 residues. Trimming removed 3 bases at V and 0 bases at J, with 15 bases between. This chain's CDR3 is CASSQDTGLSSYNEQFF. CDR3 sequence (DNA): TGTGCCAGCAGCCAGGATACAGGGCTTAGCTCCTACAATGAGCAGTTCTTC.

The V and J genes are TRBV5-6 and TRBJ1-4; D is unclear. V shed 1 base and J shed 5 bases, with 12 bases lying between them. This CDR3 spans 15 amino acids. The germline V gene has CDR1 SGHDT and CDR2 YYEEEE. CDR3 sequence: CASSLRWAKNEKLFF. The CDR3 region has the DNA TGTGCCAGCAGCTTGAGGTGGGCAAAGAATGAAAAACTGTTTTTT.

The rearrangement joins TRBV6-5 to TRBJ2-1; D is uncertain. The CDR3 runs to 12 residues. Germline CDR1 and CDR2: MNHEY and SVGAGI. The V gene lost 4 bases and the J gene lost 9 bases, with 10 bases spanning the gap. The CDR3 sequence is CASSSTLSEQFF. CDR3 nucleotide sequence: TGTGCCAGCAGTTCGACTCTCAGTGAGCAGTTCTTC.